The 3 T cell receptor beta chains in this list originate from one sample, sequenced in a study of CD8+ T cells in alopecia areata. It was cDNA, reverse transcribed from extracted RNA, that served as the sequencing template. The table came from immunoSEQ multiplex PCR; TCRdb's copy has only in-frame clones and leaves some out. The profile covers fewer than 200,000 clones, with roughly 66% appearing a single time and about an eighth taken by the ten largest. Sequencing was performed on CD8+ T cells sorted from blood, taken at week 0. These receptors were obtained from a human donor with alopecia areata.

This clone occurred a few times. The rearrangement joins TRBV10-3 to TRBJ2-4; 16 bases map to TRBD2. The length of the CDR3 is 18 residues. The junction had 4 bases not matched to a gene; V was cut back by 4 bases and J by 1 base. Germline-derived CDR1 and CDR2 are ENHRY and SYGVKD. This CDR3 is CAISAGTSGGAAKNIQYF. The CDR3 bases are TGTGCCATCAGTGCCGGGACTAGCGGGGGGGCGGCCAAAAACATTCAGTACTTC.

This clone was seen only a few times. The J gene is TRBJ1-2, the V gene TRBV29-1; a weak D match, TRBD1 (6 bases). Germline loops: CDR1 SQVTM, CDR2 ANQGSEA. There are 15 residues in the CDR3. V was pared by 4 bases and J by 7 bases, with 22 bases between. CDR3 sequence reads: CSVAARDIFLGGYTF. The CDR3 nucleotides are TGCAGCGTTGCGGCGCGGGACATTTTCCTAGGTGGCTACACCTTC.

This clone was seen a single time. This likely reflects a read error, since a far larger clone is one base away. This sample includes further DNA sequences coding for the same CDR3. The chain employs TRBV25-1 and TRBJ2-7; D call uncertain. Trimming left V 3 bases short and J 3 bases short, with 0 bases between. CDR1 MGHDK and CDR2 SYGVNS come from the germline V gene. There are 10 residues in the CDR3. CDR3 DNA sequence: TGTGCCAGCAGTGACTACGAGCAGTACTTC. Residues: CASSDYEQYF.